The 3 T cell receptor beta chains in this list originate from one sample, sequenced in a study of cytomegalovirus exposure and HLA in healthy donors. PCR involved 60 Vbeta and 13 Jbeta primers. Assay used: immunoSEQ multiplex PCR; TCRdb lists only in-frame clones, some missing. The data show around 160,000 clones, approximately 83% seen once. The material sequenced was PBMCs. The receptors here all came from a woman under 30 in good health and CMV-seronegative.

The V and J genes are TRBV6-1 and TRBJ2-3; 15 bases align to TRBD2. Germline V gene sequence: CDR1 MNHNS, CDR2 SASEGT. The CDR3 is 17 amino acids. The V and J ends lost 2 bases and 5 bases, in that order; junction bases with no gene match: 5. DNA of the CDR3: TGTGCCAGCAGTGAATGGACTAGCGGGGGGGCCAGAGATACGCAGTATTTT. It encodes CASSEWTSGGARDTQYF.

The chain joins TRBV18 to TRBJ1-4; D may be TRBD1 (5 bases). CDR1 and CDR2 from the germline V gene are KGHSH and LQKENI. Trimming took off 2 bases at V and 10 bases at J, with 14 bases between the two ends. The CDR3 totals 14 residues. The DNA for the CDR3 is TGTGCCAGCTCACCAGCAGACTTTAGGGGAAAACTGTTTTTT. Protein sequence: CASSPADFRGKLFF.

The CDR3 DNA is TGCGCCAGCAGCCAAGGGGGCGCAACCGGGGAGCTGTTTTTT. Its protein is CASSQGGATGELFF. This chain links TRBV4-1 with TRBJ2-2; D might be TRBD1 (5 bases). CDR3 length equals 14 residues. Germline V lookup: CDR1 MGHRA, CDR2 YSYEKL. Trimming shortened V by 1 base and J by 5 bases, and 8 bases separated the two germline ends.